This T cell receptor beta chain is drawn from a study of beta chain features in type 1 diabetes. Study conclusions and caveats: Researchers report that Type 1 diabetes patients had moderately but significantly shorter TCRB CDR3s across all four CD4+ subsets. Naive, central memory and regulatory TCRB repertoires appeared more similar among patients than healthy donors.

Of the isolated RNA, all was reverse transcribed, and so the sequenced material was expressed TCRB transcripts. Assay used: immunoSEQ multiplex PCR; TCRdb lists only in-frame clones, some missing. This sample yields approximately 120,000 clones, of which around 15% are seen a single time; around 2.5% belongs to the top ten. V shed 3 bases and J shed 7 bases, with 13 bases lying between them. Germline V gene lookup returns CDR1 KGHSH and CDR2 LQKENI. The CDR3 sequence is 13 residues long. With regard to this clone: Its target is unknown.

The chain uses TRBV18 and TRBJ2-7; D remains unclear. Sequenced input: central memory CD4+ T cells from blood. This TCR was sampled from a man aged 18-30 years with type 1 diabetes. This chain's CDR3 is CASSPYTPEEQYF. Here the CDR3 DNA reads TGTGCCAGCTCACCTTATACGCCTGAAGAGCAGTACTTC.